The 29 T cell receptor beta chains below all came from one sample that was sequenced in a study of shared clonotypes between healthy human individuals (dated by TCRdb to the early 2020s). The library relied on the immunoSEQ multiplex PCR assay. TCRdb stores this immuneACCESS table with in-frame sequences only. Part of the clones is absent; in the studies checked, under half of the shortfall reflects unresolved V genes, and no reason is known for the rest. This sample comprises around 750,000 clones, roughly 70% of them detected only once. Jointly, the top ten make up over 1.5% of the sample. What was sequenced was memory CD4+ T cells sorted from blood. The cell subset or site label, as the study defines it: CD45RA-negative fraction. These receptors were collected from a young woman in good health.

This sequence joins TRBV6-1 and TRBJ2-5, with D perhaps TRBD1 or TRBD2 (5 bases each). Trimming removed 1 base at V and 7 bases at J, with 16 bases between. This CDR3 is built from 15 residues. Germline V gene sequence: CDR1 MNHNS, CDR2 SASEGT. CDR3 region: CASSEERGEMVTQYF. CDR3 bases: TGTGCCAGCAGTGAAGAGAGAGGGGAAATGGTGACCCAGTACTTC.

The genes are TRBV7-9 and TRBJ2-7; no reliable D call. CDR3 length: 11 residues. V lost 5 bases to trimming and J lost 3 bases, with 5 bases between them. The germline CDR1 and CDR2 sequences are SEHNR and FQNEAQ (reference sequence). Here the CDR3 DNA reads TGTGCCAGCAGCAACTACTACGAGCAGTACTTC. It codes for CASSNYYEQYF.

The CDR3 sequence is CASSLRGQADTEAFF. The CDR3 DNA sequence: TGTGCCAGCAGTTTGAGAGGACAGGCGGACACTGAAGCTTTCTTT. The gene calls are TRBV7-9 and TRBJ1-1, with 7 bases identical to TRBD1. The CDR3 is 15 amino acids. The V segment lost 6 bases and the J segment 3 bases; nucleotides outside the gene matches: 10. Germline V gives CDR1 SEHNR, CDR2 FQNEAQ (reference sequence).

CDR3 DNA: TGTGCCAGCAGCTCCGGGTGGGAGGAGGGTGAGCAGTTCTTC. Protein sequence: CASSSGWEEGEQFF. V and J are TRBV5-5 and TRBJ2-1; D possibly corresponds to TRBD2 (6 bases). The V gene's germline CDR1 is SGHKS and CDR2 YYEKEE (reference sequence). The CDR3 loop spans 14 amino acids. V was shortened by 3 bases and J by 9 bases, with 16 bases between the two germline ends.

This chain joins TRBV9 and TRBJ1-1, with D maybe TRBD1 (5 bases). The CDR3 is made up of 15 amino acids. Germline loops: CDR1 SGDLS, CDR2 YYNGEE. Trimming took off 3 bases at V and 4 bases at J, with 16 bases between the two ends. The CDR3 region is CASSAQGNRVTEAFF. DNA for the CDR3: TGTGCCAGCAGCGCCCAGGGTAATCGGGTCACTGAAGCTTTCTTT.

This clone was detected only a few times. This chain connects TRBV7-6 to TRBJ1-1; TRBD1 is a possible D gene (6 bases). Germline V CDR1 and CDR2: SGHVS, FNYEAQ. Trimming pared 5 bases from V and 3 bases from J, leaving 10 bases between. The CDR3 contains 13 residues. The CDR3, as DNA: TGTGCCAGCAGCCGGAACAGGGACACTGAAGCTTTCTTT. Protein: CASSRNRDTEAFF.

This clone has more than one count but fewer than ten. This chain connects TRBV28 to TRBJ2-7; tentative D call: TRBD2 (6 bases). CDR1 is MDHEN and CDR2 is SYDVKM in the germline V gene. This CDR3 has 13 amino acids. The V and J ends lost 6 bases and 7 bases respectively, with 16 bases between them. The CDR3 region has the DNA TGTGCCAGCAGGCGAACCCAGGGAGGTGAGCAGTACTTC. This codes for CASRRTQGGEQYF.

V and J are TRBV11-2 and TRBJ2-1; either TRBD1 or TRBD2 may supply D (6 bases each). The CDR3 extends over 16 amino acids. The germline gives CDR1 SGHAT, CDR2 FQNNGV. Trimming cost V 5 bases and J 0 bases, with 14 bases left between them. CDR3 DNA: TGTGCCAGCAGCCCCCCGGGGGCGGTCTCCTACAATGAGCAGTTCTTC. Its translation: CASSPPGAVSYNEQFF.

There are a few counts of this clone. The rearrangement uses TRBV18 and TRBJ2-2; D call uncertain. The V end was cut by 2 bases, the J end by 13 bases, with 14 bases between. The CDR3 is 13 residues long. The germline V gene has CDR1 KGHSH and CDR2 LQKENI. CDR3 region: CASSPVLSAGLFF. CDR3 coding DNA: TGTGCCAGCTCACCAGTCCTCTCAGCAGGGCTGTTTTTT.

V usage is TRBV2 and J usage is TRBJ2-1; D uncertain. This CDR3 contains 13 residues. Germline loops: CDR1 SNHLY, CDR2 FYNNEI. Trimming stripped 5 bases from V and 7 bases from J, with 12 bases between. For the CDR3, the DNA is TGTGCCAGCAGTCTTTCGTTTGAGAATGAGCAGTTCTTC. Encoded protein: CASSLSFENEQFF.

The chain has TRBV2 and TRBJ1-2, with 9 bases lining up with TRBD1. The CDR3 is 14 residues long. The V gene's germline CDR1 is SNHLY and CDR2 FYNNEI. J gave up 4 bases and V 6 bases, and 6 bases lay outside the gene matches. CDR3 in DNA: TGTGCCAGCAGGGAACAGGGGGCCGTCTATGGCTACACCTTC. Its protein is CASREQGAVYGYTF. Filled out from reference TRBV2 and TRBJ1-2, the complete variable domain reads EPEVTQTPSHQVTQMGQEVILRCVPISNHLYFYWYRQILGQKVEFLVSFYNNEISEKSEIFDDQFSVERPDGSNFTLKIRSTKLEDSAMYFCASREQGAVYGYTFGSGTRLTVV.

The table lists this clone with a few counts. The rearrangement links TRBV25-1 to TRBJ2-5; D is unresolved. The end of the DNA fits TRBJ2-7 better, so the J call may be wrong. There are 14 residues in the CDR3. From germline, CDR1 is MGHDK and CDR2 SYGVNS. DNA of the CDR3: TGTGCCAGCAGTGTGACCGGGCCCGCCTACGAGCAGTACTTC. This sequence encodes CASSVTGPAYEQYF.

The V and J genes are TRBV4-1 and TRBJ1-5; TRBD1 matches at 8 bases. Germline lookup yields CDR1 MGHRA and CDR2 YSYEKL. J gave up 6 bases and V 1 base, and 11 bases lay outside the gene matches. There are 17 residues in the CDR3. The CDR3 sequence: CASSQGGGTGLAQPQHF. The CDR3, as DNA: TGCGCCAGCAGCCAAGGGGGGGGGACAGGTTTGGCTCAGCCCCAGCATTTT.

The chain recombines TRBV18 with TRBJ1-2; unclear D gene. The CDR3 is 16 residues long. Between the trimmed V and J ends, which lost 2 bases and 0 bases, there was a span of 13 bases. CDR1 and CDR2 from the germline V gene are KGHSH and LQKENI. This CDR3 reads CASSPRHISANYGYTF. The CDR3 DNA reads as TGTGCCAGCTCACCAAGGCATATCTCCGCTAACTATGGCTACACCTTC.

The gene calls are TRBV5-6 and TRBJ1-3; D unresolved. V lost 6 bases and J 4 bases, leaving 14 bases between the germline ends. The germline V gene encodes CDR1 SGHDT and CDR2 YYEEEE. The CDR3 is 14 amino acids. The CDR3 nucleotides are TGTGCCAGCACCCGGCCAGGTCCCGGAAACACCATATATTTT. Translating it yields CASTRPGPGNTIYF.

This sequence joins TRBV28 and TRBJ1-5; 7 positions match TRBD1. Trimming took 2 bases from V and 2 from J; bases not matched to a gene: 3. The CDR3 contains 15 residues. The germline CDR1 and CDR2 sequences are MDHEN and SYDVKM. The CDR3, as DNA: TGTGCCAGCAGTTTAGGGGACAGAGGCAATCAGCCCCAGCATTTT. As protein: CASSLGDRGNQPQHF.

About this clone itself: Other DNA sequences from this sample encode an identical CDR3 as well. The chain carries TRBV5-1 and TRBJ1-1; D call uncertain. Per germline, CDR1 SGHRS and CDR2 YFSETQ. Trimming shortened V by 0 bases and J by 5 bases, and 14 bases separated the two germline ends. The CDR3 runs to 15 residues. CDR3 sequence: CASSLGSGVETEAFF. CDR3 sequence (DNA): TGCGCCAGCAGCTTGGGGTCTGGGGTGGAAACTGAAGCTTTCTTT.

This clone was seen only a few times. The chain is built from TRBV2 and TRBJ1-2; D remains unclear. Germline CDR1 reads SNHLY; CDR2 reads FYNNEI. The CDR3 runs 13 residues. V gave up 4 bases and J gave up 4 bases, with 10 bases separating them. The CDR3 loop is CASSVYQSYGYTF. In DNA form, the CDR3 reads TGTGCCAGCAGTGTTTATCAGTCCTATGGCTACACCTTC. Using reference TRBV2 and TRBJ1-2 for the parts outside the CDR3, the full variable domain is EPEVTQTPSHQVTQMGQEVILRCVPISNHLYFYWYRQILGQKVEFLVSFYNNEISEKSEIFDDQFSVERPDGSNFTLKIRSTKLEDSAMYFCASSVYQSYGYTFGSGTRLTVV.

The chain uses TRBV11-3 and TRBJ2-3, with 12 bases aligning to TRBD2. Trimming cost V 5 bases and J 4 bases; bases outside gene matches: 1. Germline V gene data show CDR1 as SGHNT and CDR2 as YENEEA. The CDR3 has 14 amino acids. CDR3 protein: CASSRTSGADTQYF. The CDR3 region has the DNA TGTGCCAGCAGCCGGACTAGCGGGGCAGATACGCAGTATTTT.

The genes are TRBV18 and TRBJ2-2, with D unclear. The V gene's germline CDR1 is KGHSH and CDR2 LQKENI. Trimming removed 6 bases at V and 0 bases at J, with 5 bases between. The CDR3 has 13 amino acids. The CDR3 DNA follows: TGTGCCAGCTCGCGCGCGAACACCGGGGAGCTGTTTTTT. Translated, it gives CASSRANTGELFF. Supplemented by reference TRBV18 and TRBJ2-2, the full variable domain reads NAGVMQNPRHLVRRRGQEARLRCSPMKGHSHVYWYRQLPEEGLKFMVYLQKENIIDESGMPKERFSAEFPKEGPSILRIQQVVRGDSAAYFCASSRANTGELFFGEGSRLTVL.

V gene TRBV16 combines with J gene TRBJ2-5, with unresolved D. This CDR3 has 13 residues. The ends were cut back, 4 bases at V and 2 bases at J, with 8 bases in the middle. Germline CDR1 reads KGHSY; CDR2 reads FQNENV. The DNA for the CDR3 is TGTGCCAGCAGCCCCGGGCTACAAGAGACCCAGTACTTC. It specifies CASSPGLQETQYF.

The chain joins TRBV7-9 to TRBJ2-2, with 11 bases matching TRBD2. CDR3 size: 17 residues. Germline CDR1 SEHNR, CDR2 FQNEAQ (reference sequence). Germline trimming cut 10 bases from V and 7 bases from J; bases unmatched to any gene: 17. This chain's CDR3 is CATRRSGTSGPGGELFF. Here the CDR3 DNA reads TGTGCCACCCGACGGTCCGGGACTAGCGGCCCGGGCGGGGAGCTGTTTTTT.

This clone showed up just a few times. This sequence joins TRBV5-1 and TRBJ2-7; D is undetermined. CDR3 length: 12 residues. Germline CDR1 is SGHRS and CDR2 is YFSETQ. V lost 3 bases to trimming and J lost 6 bases, with 10 bases between them. CDR3 in DNA: TGCGCCAGCAGCTCCCCTCCCTCCGAGCAGTACTTC. Translating gives CASSSPPSEQYF.

The rearrangement links TRBV6-1 to TRBJ1-1; D uncertain. In germline, CDR1 is MNHNS, CDR2 SASEGT. The V gene lost 6 bases and the J gene lost 6 bases, with 14 bases spanning the gap. The CDR3 sequence is 13 residues long. CDR3 loop: CASREGLFSEAFF. The CDR3 nucleotides read TGTGCCAGCAGGGAGGGATTGTTTTCTGAAGCTTTCTTT.

This chain connects TRBV6-1 to TRBJ2-1; 11 bases map to TRBD2. CDR1 and CDR2 from the germline V gene are MNHNS and SASEGT. The CDR3 consists of 15 residues. J gave up 3 bases and V 6 bases, and 4 bases lay outside the gene matches. The CDR3 DNA sequence: TGTGCCAGCAGCCCGACTAGCGGGAACTACAATGAGCAGTTCTTC. This translates into CASSPTSGNYNEQFF.

As to this clone: Given a much more abundant clone one base away, this may be a read error. The chain employs TRBV11-3 and TRBJ1-1; D gene uncertain. There are 13 residues in the CDR3. Germline-derived CDR1 and CDR2 are SGHNT and YENEEA. V was trimmed by 0 bases and J by 1 base, leaving 3 bases between them. In DNA, the CDR3 is TGTGCCAGCAGCTTAGATGGGAACACTGAAGCTTTCTTT. This codes for CASSLDGNTEAFF.

This chain connects TRBV5-1 to TRBJ1-3; D uncertain. V was clipped by 0 bases and J by 0 bases, with 16 bases between them. CDR1 and CDR2 from the germline V gene are SGHRS and YFSETQ. The CDR3 sequence is 18 residues long. Here the CDR3 reads CASSLATGGPFSGNTIYF. The DNA for the CDR3 is TGCGCCAGCAGCTTGGCCACTGGTGGCCCTTTCTCTGGAAACACCATATATTTT.

The chain recombines TRBV7-9 with TRBJ2-7; 8 nucleotides align to TRBD1. CDR1 is SEHNR and CDR2 is FQNEAQ in the germline V gene (reference sequence). This CDR3 contains 15 residues. The junction had 12 bases not matched to a gene; V was cut back by 5 bases and J by 6 bases. The CDR3 loop reads CASSPWTGRRAEQYF. In nucleotides, the CDR3 is TGTGCCAGCAGCCCATGGACAGGGCGGAGGGCCGAGCAGTACTTC.

The V call is TRBV27, the J call TRBJ1-4; TRBD1 agrees at 10 bases. V gave up 3 bases and J gave up 4 bases; unmatched junction bases: 11. Germline values: CDR1 MNHEY, CDR2 SMNVEV (reference sequence). This CDR3 contains 18 residues. CDR3 in amino acids: CASSLWDRGSGGNEKLFF. CDR3 DNA sequence: TGTGCCAGCAGTTTGTGGGACAGGGGATCGGGGGGTAATGAAAAACTGTTTTTT.